Below, one T cell receptor beta chain is given with its context. Unmatched junction bases numbered 5, after V lost 11 bases and J lost 5 bases. The CDR3 has 13 residues. The sample comes from a study of blood T cell repertoires in COVID-19. Whole-study context: Samples of COVID-19 (acute and convalescent) were obtained from the United States, Italy and Spain.

The method was immunoSEQ multiplex PCR; TCRdb's version includes in-frame clones alone and lacks a portion of them. This table has some 150,000 clones, about 85% appearing once. The material sequenced was peripheral blood. The TCR sequence derives from an elderly woman in a cohort sampled during active or convalescent COVID-19. This chain uses TRBV6-7 with TRBJ2-3, with 12 bases fitting TRBD2. TRBV6-7 falls under the ORF class, with uncertain function. This CDR3 is CAPRLAGEDTQYF. CDR3 nucleotides: TGTGCCCCCCGACTAGCGGGAGAAGATACGCAGTATTTT.